These 7 T cell receptor beta chains were sequenced from one sample in a study of blood T cell repertoires in COVID-19. Clones were read by immunoSEQ multiplex PCR, and TCRdb kept only the in-frame ones, dropping some. The sample lists 160,000 or so clones; approximately 91% were seen once. Source material: peripheral blood. Receptor source: a man younger than 30 with acute or convalescent COVID-19.

The chain combines TRBV5-1 with TRBJ1-4; D may be TRBD1 (6 bases). The V gene lost 4 bases and the J gene lost 4 bases, with 11 bases spanning the gap. CDR3 length equals 14 residues. Germline assignment: CDR1 SGHRS and CDR2 YFSETQ. CDR3 nucleotides: TGCGCCAGCAGCATGGGACAAAGTAATGAAAAACTGTTTTTT. Its translation is CASSMGQSNEKLFF.

V gene TRBV19 combines with J gene TRBJ1-2, with TRBD1 matching over 7 bases. J gave up 4 bases and V 8 bases, and 7 bases lay outside the gene matches. The CDR3 length is 13 residues. Germline V CDR1 and CDR2: LNHDA, SQIVND (reference sequence). CDR3: CASGYRGAYGYTF. The CDR3 DNA reads as TGTGCCAGTGGGTACAGGGGTGCCTATGGCTACACCTTC.

This chain links TRBV7-9 with TRBJ2-1, with D possibly matching TRBD2 (6 bases). Germline CDR1 reads SEHNR; CDR2 reads FQNEAQ (reference sequence). V was cut by 4 bases and J by 0 bases, with 22 bases left in between. The CDR3 spans 19 residues. The CDR3 DNA reads as TGTGCCAGCAGCTCATCGGATCGTGCGGGACTCAGCTCCTACAATGAGCAGTTCTTC. It translates to CASSSSDRAGLSSYNEQFF. Variable domain in full (rest from reference TRBV7-9 and TRBJ2-1): DTGVSQNPRHKITKRGQNVTFRCDPISEHNRLYWYRQTLGQGPEFLTYFQNEAQLEKSRLLSDRFSAERPKGSFSTLEIQRTEQGDSAMYLCASSSSDRAGLSSYNEQFFGPGTRLTVL.

CDR3 sequence: CASSVGEGIETQYF. For the CDR3, the DNA is TGTGCCAGCAGCGTAGGGGAGGGGATAGAGACCCAGTACTTC. The chain is built from TRBV9 and TRBJ2-5; 7 nucleotides agree with TRBD2. Germline CDR1 and CDR2: SGDLS and YYNGEE. The CDR3 runs to 14 residues. With V trimmed by 0 bases and J by 4 bases, 3 bases remained unmatched.

The chain links TRBV27 to TRBJ1-1, with 8 positions matching TRBD1. CDR1 and CDR2 from the germline V gene are MNHEY and SMNVEV (reference sequence). V was clipped by 7 bases and J by 2 bases; unmatched bases: 15. The CDR3 consists of 17 residues. In DNA form, the CDR3 reads TGTGCCAGCACCCCCCTCTGGCAGGGGGCATTTAACACTGAAGCTTTCTTT. Translated, it gives CASTPLWQGAFNTEAFF.

This clone was seen a single time. This chain connects TRBV19 to TRBJ1-4, with unresolved D. The CDR3 spans 14 residues. Germline CDR1 LNHDA, CDR2 SQIVND (reference sequence). Trimming stripped 5 bases from V and 0 bases from J, with 7 bases between. CDR3 protein: CASSDTSTNEKLFF. CDR3 DNA sequence: TGTGCCAGTAGTGACACCTCAACTAATGAAAAACTGTTTTTT. Together with reference TRBV19 and TRBJ1-4, the CDR3 gives the full variable domain: DGGITQSPKYLFRKEGQNVTLSCEQNLNHDAMYWYRQDPGQGLRLIYYSQIVNDFQKGDIAEGYSVSREKKESFPLTVTSAQKNPTAFYLCASSDTSTNEKLFFGSGTQLSVL.

The chain combines TRBV5-1 with TRBJ2-7; D is perhaps TRBD2 (6 bases). The germline V gene has CDR1 SGHRS and CDR2 YFSETQ. CDR3 length: 14 residues. The V gene lost 5 bases and the J gene lost 4 bases, with 16 bases spanning the gap. The CDR3 DNA reads as TGCGCCAGCAGTTTTTCCGGGACTTCTTACGAGCAGTACTTC. Translated: CASSFSGTSYEQYF. The whole variable domain, remainder taken from reference TRBV5-1 and TRBJ2-7, is KAGVTQTPRYLIKTRGQQVTLSCSPISGHRSVSWYQQTPGQGLQFLFEYFSETQRNKGNFPGRFSGRQFSNSRSEMNVSTLELGDSALYLCASSFSGTSYEQYFGPGTRLTVT.